The 15 T cell receptor beta chains presented below share a single source sample, sequenced in a study of T-cell memory formation after mild COVID-19. TCRdb itself ran the 5' RACE reads through MiXCR, one entry per CDR3 protein. Seen here are roughly 250,000 distinct CDR3 sequences, about 16% observed once, and the top ten hold approximately 3.5%. Sequenced sample: PBMCs or a T cell subset sorted from them (not recorded which). The source of these receptors is a young man who had mild COVID-19 (a few samples of this study predate the infection). Cell type and time point are not known.

This clonotype was counted only a few times. CDR3 sequence reads: CASSPDRGLNEQFF. The CDR3 coding sequence is TGTGCCAGCAGCCCGGACAGGGGGCTGAATGAGCAGTTCTTC. The chain is built from TRBV7-2 and TRBJ2-1; TRBD1 matches at 11 bases. CDR3 length equals 14 residues. The germline V gene encodes CDR1 SGHTA and CDR2 FQGNSA. The V segment lost 5 bases and the J segment 7 bases; nucleotides outside the gene matches: 4.

CDR3 sequence (DNA): TGTGCCAGCTCAGATTCGCTGCCCCTAAACTATGGCTACACCTTC. It is translated as CASSDSLPLNYGYTF. The V call is TRBV18, the J call TRBJ1-2; D unresolved. Germline lookup yields CDR1 KGHSH and CDR2 LQKENI. The CDR3 runs 15 residues. The V end lost 5 bases, the J end lost 2 bases, and 15 bases lay between the germline ends.

This clonotype was seen only a few times. This sequence joins TRBV4-1 and TRBJ1-2, with TRBD1 as a possible D gene (6 bases). V dropped 2 bases and J dropped 2 bases, with 12 bases sitting between them. The germline V gene has CDR1 MGHRA and CDR2 YSYEKL. The CDR3 contains 15 residues. The CDR3 protein is CASSQTGSINYGYTF. As DNA, the CDR3 is TGCGCCAGCAGCCAAACAGGGTCTATAAACTATGGCTACACCTTC.

V and J are TRBV3-1 and TRBJ2-5; the match to TRBD2 covers 8 bases. The germline CDR1 and CDR2 sequences are LGHDT and YNNKEL (reference sequence). The CDR3 has 17 amino acids. After removal of 1 base from V and 1 base from J, the junction contained 8 bases not matched to a gene. As DNA, the CDR3 is TGTGCCAGCAGCCAAGGGGGAGCGGGGGCCGGCCAAGAGACCCAGTACTTC. Protein sequence: CASSQGGAGAGQETQYF.

This clonotype was detected a few times. This chain joins TRBV18 and TRBJ2-1; unclear D gene. Trimming took off 1 base at V and 0 bases at J, with 13 bases between the two ends. CDR1 and CDR2 from the germline V gene are KGHSH and LQKENI. This CDR3 region has 17 residues. CDR3 coding DNA: TGTGCCAGCTCACCACAAGGGCAGGTGAGCTCCTACAATGAGCAGTTCTTC. Its protein product is CASSPQGQVSSYNEQFF.

The V call is TRBV6-6, the J call TRBJ1-5; D remains unclear. This CDR3 region has 13 residues. From germline, CDR1 is MNHNY and CDR2 SVGAGI (reference sequence). Deletions cut 1 base from V and 5 bases from J, with 6 bases between. DNA for the CDR3: TGTGCCAGCAGTTACTTCGGGGATCAGCCCCAGCATTTT. Its translation is CASSYFGDQPQHF.

The chain is built from TRBV18 and TRBJ2-7; the match to TRBD1 covers 11 bases. The CDR3 spans 15 residues. The V segment lost 5 bases and the J segment 5 bases; nucleotides outside the gene matches: 8. Germline V lookup: CDR1 KGHSH, CDR2 LQKENI. The CDR3 spells CASSGQGQGVNEQYF. The CDR3 region has the DNA TGTGCCAGCTCAGGACAGGGACAGGGGGTCAACGAGCAGTACTTC.

In this sample, this clonotype turned up a few times. The V gene is TRBV7-3, the J gene TRBJ2-5; 14 bases fit TRBD2. Germline CDR1 is SGHTA and CDR2 is FQGTGA. CDR3 length equals 19 residues. V was clipped by 4 bases and J by 7 bases; unmatched bases: 17. CDR3 region: CASSSSAGTSGGPPGTQYF. In DNA form, the CDR3 reads TGTGCCAGCAGCTCTTCAGCCGGGACTAGCGGGGGTCCGCCGGGGACCCAGTACTTC.

This clonotype was counted a few times. The chain links TRBV5-1 to TRBJ1-1; no firm D call. From germline, CDR1 is SGHRS and CDR2 YFSETQ. The CDR3 totals 15 residues. The V and J ends lost 5 bases and 0 bases respectively, with 14 bases between them. DNA for the CDR3: TGCGCCAGCAGGGCGGAGCTATCTATGAACACTGAAGCTTTCTTT. Translating it yields CASRAELSMNTEAFF.

The chain employs TRBV28 and TRBJ2-5; D is undetermined. V shed 2 bases and J shed 1 base, with 11 bases lying between them. Looked up from germline, CDR1 is MDHEN and CDR2 is SYDVKM. The CDR3 has 15 amino acids. Here the CDR3 DNA reads TGTGCCAGCAGTTTAGGTCTCCTCCTCCAAGAGACCCAGTACTTC. It specifies CASSLGLLLQETQYF.

Only a few counts were recorded for this clonotype. This chain links TRBV7-2 with TRBJ2-5, with 11 nucleotides matching TRBD1. Losses at the gene ends were 6 bases for V and 5 bases for J; bases not matched to a gene: 5. The CDR3 has 14 residues. Germline V CDR1 and CDR2: SGHTA, FQGNSA. The CDR3 region has the DNA TGTGCCAGCAGTGGACAGGGGGCCCGCGAGACCCAGTACTTC. Encoded protein: CASSGQGARETQYF.

The gene calls are TRBV6-6 and TRBJ1-5; 7 bases are a match to TRBD1. CDR1 is MNHNY and CDR2 is SVGAGI in the germline V gene (reference sequence). The CDR3 spans 13 residues. V was pared by 7 bases and J by 7 bases, with 7 bases of the junction left unmatched. CDR3 nucleotides: TGTGCCAGCACAAGACAGGGTAGGCAGCCCCAGCATTTT. This gives the protein CASTRQGRQPQHF.

This clonotype was seen more than once but under ten times. J is TRBJ2-7 and V is TRBV5-1, with TRBD1 matching 10 bases. This CDR3 spans 16 amino acids. Germline CDR1 SGHRS, CDR2 YFSETQ. The trim removed 0 bases at V and 3 bases at J, leaving 6 bases unmatched. CDR3 bases: TGCGCCAGCAGCTTGGGGGGGACAGGGGTAGACTACGAGCAGTACTTC. It is translated as CASSLGGTGVDYEQYF.

This clonotype was detected many times. This chain uses TRBV5-1 with TRBJ2-7, with 10 nucleotides matching TRBD1. V shed 1 base, J shed 5 bases, and the junction held 9 bases outside the gene matches. This CDR3 is built from 16 residues. The germline V gene has CDR1 SGHRS and CDR2 YFSETQ. CDR3 DNA: TGCGCCAGCAGCTTGACGGGGGACAGGGGTAGAGACGAGCAGTACTTC. Protein: CASSLTGDRGRDEQYF.

This rearrangement joins TRBV4-1 to TRBJ2-7, with 16 bases matching TRBD2. CDR1 is MGHRA and CDR2 is YSYEKL in the germline V gene. The CDR3 has 19 residues. V lost 3 bases to trimming and J lost 4 bases; unmatched junction nucleotides: 12. The CDR3 nucleotides are TGCGCCAGCAGCCACCCGGGACTAGCGGGGGGGCCCCTCTCGTACGAGCAGTACTTC. This gives the protein CASSHPGLAGGPLSYEQYF.